The TCR beta chain under discussion was sequenced for a study of CD8+CD57+ T cells in acquired aplastic anemia. As for this clonotype: Its antigen is still unknown. A read error may explain this, as a much larger clone is one base away.

Profiles of TCR beta VDJ and CDR3 were generated from a genomic DNA template. TCRdb reanalysed the reads using MiXCR and keeps one entry per CDR3 protein. The table records about 120,000 distinct CDR3 sequences, 55% to 70% of them present only once. Patients selected for sequencing had displayed CD8+CD57+ cell expansion by flow cytometry. The diagnosis in all patients was severe acquired aplastic anemia. Patients had received no therapy at the time of blood sampling. This CDR3 is 14 amino acids long. Germline V lookup: CDR1 SGHDT, CDR2 YYEEEE. Findings of the study overall: Patients were compared with controls for CD8+ Simpson's diversity, and no significant difference emerged.

The material sequenced was sorted CD4+, CD8+, or CD8+CD57+ T cells (not recorded which) from PBMCs. This chain joins TRBV5-6 and TRBJ1-5; D is unclear. This TCR came from a human donor with aplastic anemia. The CDR3 nucleotides read TGTGCCAGCAGCTTGGCCGCGGGCAATCAGCTCCAGCATTTT. Its protein is CASSLAAGNQLQHF. The variable domain in full, completed from reference TRBV5-6 and TRBJ1-5, reads DAGVTQSPTHLIKTRGQQVTLRCSPKSGHDTVSWYQQALGQGPQFIFQYYEEEERQRGNFPDRFSGHQFPNYSSELNVNALLLGDSALYLCASSLAAGNQLQHFGDGTRLSIL.